Given below is one T cell receptor (beta chain) in context. This record comes from a study of naive and memory T cell subsets. Four PCR rounds used nested alpha and beta constant region primers plus the SP2 primer. Blood and skin TCR RNA was reverse transcribed with alpha and beta constant primers. TCRdb fed the UMI-ligation and nested PCR reads into MiXCR, producing one record per CDR3 protein. The sample contains more than 20,000 distinct CDR3 sequences, roughly 5.5% of which appear only once. Germline values: CDR1 SEHNR, CDR2 FQNEAQ (reference sequence). The CDR3 spans 17 residues. V was clipped by 1 base and J by 4 bases; unmatched bases: 5. Treatment: skin biopsy from PPD injection site in Mantoux-positive individual. The library had UMIs added by 3' ligation of an oligonucleotide to TCR cDNA.

This TCR derives from an adult in good health. This chain connects TRBV7-9 to TRBJ2-2, with 11 bases lining up with TRBD2. The input for sequencing was skin, taken from a tuberculin skin test site. CDR3 DNA: TGTGCCAGCAGCTTAGGGCTAGCGGGAGGCGGCACCGGGGAGCTGTTTTTT. Encoded protein: CASSLGLAGGGTGELFF.